What follows are 30 T cell receptor beta chains derived from one specimen sequenced in a study of blood T cell repertoires in COVID-19. Here immunoSEQ multiplex PCR was the method, and the copy in TCRdb shows in-frame clones only, minus some. The sample consists of 60,000 to 75,000 clones, 75% to 80% of them appearing once. The specimen was peripheral blood. These receptor sequences come from a woman aged 80 or older with acute or convalescent COVID-19.

V gene TRBV10-3 combines with J gene TRBJ1-2, with D perhaps TRBD1 (5 bases). Trimming pared 2 bases from V and 1 base from J, leaving 5 bases between. This CDR3 comprises 13 residues. Looked up from germline, CDR1 is ENHRY and CDR2 is SYGVKD. The CDR3 spells CAISEDSNYGYTF. The CDR3 nucleotides read TGTGCCATCAGTGAGGACAGTAACTATGGCTACACCTTC.

This clone occurred a few times. This chain links TRBV28 with TRBJ1-2; maybe TRBD1 (5 bases). Trimming cost V 10 bases and J 4 bases, with 16 bases left between them. The CDR3 covers 13 residues. The germline V gene encodes CDR1 MDHEN and CDR2 SYDVKM. The chain's CDR3 is CATLGGGGYGYTF. The CDR3 nucleotides read TGTGCCACCCTAGGCGGGGGAGGCTATGGCTACACCTTC.

CDR3 coding DNA: TGTGCCAGCAGCTTGGACGGAGGAGGCGGCTACGAGCAGTACTTC. It encodes CASSLDGGGGYEQYF. The rearrangement uses TRBV5-5 and TRBJ2-7, with a tentative D call TRBD2 (5 bases). V was trimmed by 0 bases and J by 3 bases, leaving 13 bases between them. Per the germline V gene, CDR1 is SGHKS and CDR2 is YYEKEE (reference sequence). The CDR3 totals 15 residues.

The chain links TRBV9 to TRBJ2-5; 8 positions match TRBD2. Unmatched junction bases numbered 13, after V lost 4 bases and J lost 5 bases. The germline V gene has CDR1 SGDLS and CDR2 YYNGEE. This CDR3 is built from 16 residues. CDR3 coding DNA: TGTGCCAGCAGCCCAACGCCCCCAGCGGGAGCGGAGACCCAGTACTTC. Translation gives CASSPTPPAGAETQYF.

This clone was counted between two and nine times. The V call is TRBV28, the J call TRBJ1-2, with 7 bases that match TRBD1. This CDR3 has 14 amino acids. V trimming: 5 bases; J trimming: 5 bases; junction bases outside the gene matches: 8. Germline V gene sequence: CDR1 MDHEN, CDR2 SYDVKM. CDR3 in DNA: TGTGCCAGCAGTGCACGACAGGGACGGTATGGCTACACCTTC. Translation: CASSARQGRYGYTF.

Only a few counts were recorded for this clone. The chain combines TRBV18 with TRBJ2-3, with D possibly matching TRBD1 (5 bases). Germline V gene data show CDR1 as KGHSH and CDR2 as LQKENI. This CDR3 is built from 16 residues. V lost 0 bases, J lost 2 bases, and 12 bases lay in between. The CDR3 reads CASSPPVEGATDTQYF. The DNA for the CDR3 is TGTGCCAGCTCACCACCCGTGGAAGGGGCCACAGATACGCAGTATTTT.

The gene calls are TRBV10-3 and TRBJ1-6, with TRBD1 as a possible D gene (6 bases). The CDR3 is 13 residues long. CDR1 is ENHRY and CDR2 is SYGVKD in the germline V gene. V was shortened by 11 bases and J by 5 bases, with 13 bases between the two germline ends. For the CDR3, the DNA is TGTGCCGCCATGGGACATAATAATTCACCCCTCCACTTT. It translates to CAAMGHNNSPLHF.

The chain links TRBV29-1 to TRBJ1-3; the D is unclear. The CDR3 length is 12 residues. Germline V gene lookup returns CDR1 SQVTM and CDR2 ANQGSEA. V was shortened by 2 bases and J by 0 bases, with 2 bases between the two germline ends. This CDR3 is CSVELSGNTIYF. CDR3 nucleotide sequence: TGCAGCGTTGAACTCTCTGGAAACACCATATATTTT.

CDR3 residues: CASSGRVSTDTQYF. The CDR3 DNA reads as TGTGCCAGTAGCGGGCGGGTGAGCACAGATACGCAGTATTTT. J is TRBJ2-3 and V is TRBV19; maybe TRBD2 (5 bases). Germline CDR1 and CDR2: LNHDA and SQIVND (reference sequence). Trimming left V 6 bases short and J 0 bases short, with 10 bases between. CDR3 length: 14 residues. Looking up the rest from reference TRBV19 and TRBJ2-3 gives the full variable domain: DGGITQSPKYLFRKEGQNVTLSCEQNLNHDAMYWYRQDPGQGLRLIYYSQIVNDFQKGDIAEGYSVSREKKESFPLTVTSAQKNPTAFYLCASSGRVSTDTQYFGPGTRLTVL.

The DNA for the CDR3 is TGTGCAAGTCGCGCAGTTCCCAAGGGACACAGCTCTGGAAACACCATATATTTT. It is translated as CASRAVPKGHSSGNTIYF. The genes are TRBV12-2 and TRBJ1-3; the DNA was not compared with TRBD1, the D call given in the table. TRBV12-2 is described as a pseudogene. This CDR3 spans 18 amino acids.

This clone was recorded only once. The V and J genes are TRBV28 and TRBJ1-5; perhaps TRBD1 as D (5 bases). This CDR3 is built from 15 residues. The V gene lost 6 bases and the J gene lost 6 bases, with 18 bases spanning the gap. In germline, CDR1 is MDHEN, CDR2 SYDVKM. The CDR3 DNA reads TGTGCCAGCAGAGCGGGACTCCCGACGAGTCAGCCCCAGCATTTT. This translates into CASRAGLPTSQPQHF.

The genes are TRBV14 and TRBJ2-2; no clear D gene. The CDR3 runs to 13 residues. Germline-derived CDR1 and CDR2 are SGHDN and FVKESK. The ends were cut back, 4 bases at V and 7 bases at J, with 10 bases in the middle. CDR3 region: CASSPRRVGELFF. The CDR3, as DNA: TGTGCCAGCAGCCCTAGGCGAGTCGGGGAGCTGTTTTTT. Looking up the rest from reference TRBV14 and TRBJ2-2 gives the full variable domain: EAGVTQFPSHSVIEKGQTVTLRCDPISGHDNLYWYRRVMGKEIKFLLHFVKESKQDESGMPNNRFLAERTGGTYSTLKVQPAELEDSGVYFCASSPRRVGELFFGEGSRLTVL.

V is TRBV30 and J is TRBJ2-4; D perhaps matches TRBD2 (5 bases). Germline values: CDR1 GTSNPN, CDR2 SVGIG (reference sequence). Between the trimmed V and J ends, which lost 3 bases and 1 base, there was a span of 16 bases. The CDR3 is 16 amino acids. CDR3 DNA: TGTGCCTGGAGCCTTACTAGGGTAGGGGCCAAAAACATTCAGTACTTC. This translates into CAWSLTRVGAKNIQYF. Looking up the rest from reference TRBV30 and TRBJ2-4 gives the full variable domain: SQTIHQWPATLVQPVGSPLSLECTVEGTSNPNLYWYRQAAGRGLQLLFYSVGIGQISSEVPQNLSASRPQDRQFILSSKKLLLSDSGFYLCAWSLTRVGAKNIQYFGAGTRLSVL.

J is TRBJ1-2 and V is TRBV5-1; a weak D match, TRBD1 (5 bases). Germline V gene data show CDR1 as SGHRS and CDR2 as YFSETQ. The length of the CDR3 is 15 residues. Trimming took 3 bases from V and 3 from J, leaving 15 bases between them. CDR3 region: CASSSGSSWDYGYTF. Here the CDR3 DNA reads TGCGCCAGCAGCTCAGGGTCCTCCTGGGACTATGGCTACACCTTC.

The V and J genes are TRBV6-2 or TRBV6-3 and TRBJ1-1; 10 nucleotides match TRBD1. This CDR3 has 16 amino acids. Germline V gene data show CDR1 as MNHEY and CDR2 as SVGEGT. V dropped 6 bases and J dropped 4; count of bases not matched to a gene: 11. As DNA, the CDR3 is TGTGCCAGCAGCTCATCGGGACAGGGGCGGGGCACTGAAGCTTTCTTT. It encodes CASSSSGQGRGTEAFF.

The chain is built from TRBV19 and TRBJ2-3, with D maybe TRBD2 (7 bases). CDR1 LNHDA and CDR2 SQIVND come from the germline V gene (reference sequence). The CDR3 has 11 residues. V was shortened by 9 bases and J by 11 bases, with 15 bases between the two germline ends. Here the CDR3 reads CASRGDMGQYF. CDR3 nucleotide sequence: TGTGCCAGCCGGGGGGACATGGGGCAGTATTTT.

The CDR3 loop reads CASSQRPGQGNQPQHF. The CDR3 bases are TGCGCCAGCAGCCAAAGACCGGGACAGGGCAATCAGCCCCAGCATTTT. The chain employs TRBV4-1 and TRBJ1-5, with 8 bases identical to TRBD1. V was clipped by 2 bases and J by 2 bases; unmatched bases: 5. CDR3 length: 16 residues. Looked up from germline, CDR1 is MGHRA and CDR2 is YSYEKL.

The genes are TRBV11-2 and TRBJ2-1, with a weak D call TRBD1 (6 bases). Per the germline V gene, CDR1 is SGHAT and CDR2 is FQNNGV. The CDR3 runs to 16 residues. Trimming stripped 2 bases from V and 0 bases from J, with 11 bases between. CDR3 in amino acids: CASSLTGTRSYNEQFF. CDR3 sequence (DNA): TGTGCCAGCAGCTTAACAGGGACCCGCTCCTACAATGAGCAGTTCTTC.

V gene TRBV19 combines with J gene TRBJ2-1, with 9 positions matching TRBD2. V was pared by 8 bases and J by 3 bases, with 8 bases of the junction left unmatched. Germline CDR1 is LNHDA and CDR2 is SQIVND (reference sequence). The CDR3 sequence is 15 residues long. CDR3 in DNA: TGTGCCAGTGGACCGCGGGAGGGAGGCTACAATGAGCAGTTCTTC. Residues: CASGPREGGYNEQFF.

The CDR3 sequence: CASSAPGMGARGYTF. The CDR3 DNA is TGTGCCAGCAGCGCCCCGGGAATGGGAGCGCGTGGCTACACCTTC. The chain recombines TRBV7-9 with TRBJ1-2; unclear D gene. The CDR3 is 15 amino acids. CDR1 and CDR2 from the germline V gene are SEHNR and FQNEAQ (reference sequence). Trimming stripped 5 bases from V and 7 bases from J, with 20 bases between.

The chain recombines TRBV28 with TRBJ2-5; 8 nucleotides line up with TRBD2. With V trimmed by 3 bases and J by 2 bases, 5 bases remained unmatched. This CDR3 has 15 amino acids. In germline, CDR1 is MDHEN, CDR2 SYDVKM. The CDR3 DNA is TGTGCCAGCAGTTTTAGTTCTAGCGGGCAAGAGACCCAGTACTTC. Amino acid sequence: CASSFSSSGQETQYF.

V and J are TRBV20-1 and TRBJ2-2; tentative D call: TRBD1 (5 bases). V lost 3 bases and J lost 4, with 12 bases in between. The germline gives CDR1 DFQATT, CDR2 SNEGSKA (reference sequence). The CDR3 has 14 residues. In DNA, the CDR3 is TGCAGTGCTAGTTTGCAGGGTGCCACCGGGGAGCTGTTTTTT. Its translation: CSASLQGATGELFF.

The CDR3 here is CASSSFSRPLDYGYTF. The CDR3 DNA sequence: TGTGCCAGCAGCTCCTTTAGCCGACCGCTCGACTATGGCTACACCTTC. V usage is TRBV11-2 and J usage is TRBJ1-2, with D unresolved. This CDR3 is built from 16 residues. Germline-derived CDR1 and CDR2 are SGHAT and FQNNGV. Trimming removed 4 bases from V and 3 bases from J, with 18 bases in between.

The chain combines TRBV2 with TRBJ2-7, with D possibly matching TRBD2 (6 bases). This CDR3 comprises 12 residues. Germline V gene lookup returns CDR1 SNHLY and CDR2 FYNNEI. Trimming left V 7 bases short and J 3 bases short, with 10 bases between. The CDR3, as DNA: TGTGCCAGCAACGGGGGAGGCTACGAGCAGTACTTC. Translation gives CASNGGGYEQYF.

As for this clone: An end of the junction differs from the germline gene, which may be a read error. The chain has TRBV7-2 and TRBJ1-2; 7 bases line up with TRBD1. This CDR3 spans 14 amino acids. Germline V gene lookup returns CDR1 SGHTA and CDR2 FQGNSA. CDR3 coding DNA: TGTGCCAGCAGCTTGCCGGGACAGATCGAAAGGGGACCCTTC. This codes for CASSLPGQIERGPF.

This clone was detected a few times. The chain joins TRBV4-2 to TRBJ1-1; D gene unclear. Germline V gives CDR1 LGHNA, CDR2 YNFKEQ. Trimming shortened V by 0 bases and J by 5 bases, and 13 bases separated the two germline ends. CDR3 length: 15 residues. DNA for the CDR3: TGTGCCAGCAGCCAAGACGATAATACGGGTACTGAAGCTTTCTTT. It is translated as CASSQDDNTGTEAFF.

The gene calls are TRBV6-2 or TRBV6-3 and TRBJ2-1; 7 bases line up with TRBD2. Germline CDR1 is MNHEY and CDR2 is SVGEGT. This CDR3 is 17 amino acids long. J was trimmed by 6 bases and V by 4 bases; bases with no gene match: 15. This CDR3 is CASSSSTGLVGSNEQFF. For the CDR3, the DNA is TGTGCCAGCAGTTCCTCAACCGGACTAGTGGGGTCCAATGAGCAGTTCTTC.

This clone is a singleton in its sample. The rearrangement uses TRBV19 and TRBJ2-1, with 11 bases that match TRBD2. The CDR3 spans 18 residues. The trim removed 4 bases at V and 4 bases at J, leaving 12 bases unmatched. Germline CDR1 LNHDA, CDR2 SQIVND (reference sequence). For the CDR3, the DNA is TGTGCCAGTAGTACCCCACTAGCGGGGGACAAGAAGTACAATGAGCAGTTCTTC. Its protein product is CASSTPLAGDKKYNEQFF.

The V call is TRBV27, the J call TRBJ1-1; 9 nucleotides match TRBD1. In germline, CDR1 is MNHEY, CDR2 SMNVEV (reference sequence). This CDR3 has 16 amino acids. Germline trimming cut 4 bases from V and 0 bases from J; bases unmatched to any gene: 6. The CDR3 loop reads CASSWGTGRLNTEAFF. The CDR3, as DNA: TGTGCCAGCAGTTGGGGGACAGGGCGCCTGAACACTGAAGCTTTCTTT.

The chain links TRBV4-3 to TRBJ2-3; tentatively, D is TRBD1 (5 bases). Trimming pared 3 bases from V and 6 bases from J, leaving 13 bases between. The germline CDR1 and CDR2 sequences are LGHNA and YSLEER. The CDR3 length is 14 residues. CDR3 sequence (DNA): TGCGCCAGCAGCCAGGGGCCCTTTGGGGATACGCAGTATTTT. It is translated as CASSQGPFGDTQYF.